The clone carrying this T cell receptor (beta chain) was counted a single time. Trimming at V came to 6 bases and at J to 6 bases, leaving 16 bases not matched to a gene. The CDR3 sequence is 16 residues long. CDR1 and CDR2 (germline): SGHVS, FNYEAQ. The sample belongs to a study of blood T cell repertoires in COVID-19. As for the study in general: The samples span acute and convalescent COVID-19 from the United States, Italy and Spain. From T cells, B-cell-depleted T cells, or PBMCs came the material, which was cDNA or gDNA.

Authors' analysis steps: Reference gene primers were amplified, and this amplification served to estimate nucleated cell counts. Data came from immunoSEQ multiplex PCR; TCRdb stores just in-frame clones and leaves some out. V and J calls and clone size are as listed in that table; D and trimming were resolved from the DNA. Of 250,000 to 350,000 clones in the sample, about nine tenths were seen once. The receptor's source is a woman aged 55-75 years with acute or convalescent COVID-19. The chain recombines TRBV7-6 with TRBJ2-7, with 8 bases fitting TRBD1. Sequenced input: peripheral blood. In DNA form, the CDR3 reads TGTGCCAGCAGTCCTGGAGCCGGGACAGGCCTCCTCGAGCAGTACTTC. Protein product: CASSPGAGTGLLEQYF.